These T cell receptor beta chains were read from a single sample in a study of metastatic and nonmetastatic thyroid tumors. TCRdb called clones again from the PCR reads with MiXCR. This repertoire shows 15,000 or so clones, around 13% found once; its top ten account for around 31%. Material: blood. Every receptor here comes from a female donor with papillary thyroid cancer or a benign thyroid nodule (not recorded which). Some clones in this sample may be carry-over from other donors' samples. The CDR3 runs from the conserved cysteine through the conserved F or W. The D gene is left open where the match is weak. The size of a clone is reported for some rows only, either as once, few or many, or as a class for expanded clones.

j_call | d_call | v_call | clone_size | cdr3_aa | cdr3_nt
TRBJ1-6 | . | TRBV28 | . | CASSLEGQWGNSPPHF | TGTGCCAGCAGTTTGGAAGGACAGTGGGGCAATTCACCCCCCCACTTT
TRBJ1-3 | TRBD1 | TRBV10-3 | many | CAISNDRGLGNTIYF | TGTGCCATCAGTAACGACAGGGGGCTGGGAAACACCATATATTTT
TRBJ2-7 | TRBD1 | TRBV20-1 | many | CSARQGAYEQYF | TGCAGTGCTAGACAGGGGGCTTACGAGCAGTACTTC
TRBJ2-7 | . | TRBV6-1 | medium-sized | CASSDPRGGSFSYEQYF | TGTGCCAGCAGTGACCCACGGGGAGGATCCTTCTCCTACGAGCAGTACTTC
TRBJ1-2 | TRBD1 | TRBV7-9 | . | CASSSSWTGVYTF | TGTGCCAGCAGCTCATCCTGGACAGGGGTCTACACCTTC
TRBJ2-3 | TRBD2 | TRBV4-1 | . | CASSLAGGVDTQYF | TGCGCCAGCAGCCTAGCGGGGGGGGTAGATACGCAGTATTTT
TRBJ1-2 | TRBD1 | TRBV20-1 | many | CSAKNRGGYGYTF | TGCAGTGCCAAAAACAGGGGGGGCTATGGCTACACCTTC
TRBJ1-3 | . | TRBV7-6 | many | CASSPKTGVFSGNTIYF | TGTGCCAGCAGCCCGAAGACAGGCGTCTTCTCTGGAAACACCATATATTTT
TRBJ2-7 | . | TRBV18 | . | CASSPGRGSYEQYF | TGTGCCAGCTCACCAGGTAGGGGCTCCTACGAGCAGTACTTC
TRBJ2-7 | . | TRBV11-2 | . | CASSSPGPNLYEQYF | TGTGCCAGCAGCTCTCCAGGACCTAACCTCTACGAGCAGTACTTC
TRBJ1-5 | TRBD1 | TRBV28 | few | CAGNRGRHPQHF | TGTGCCGGAAACAGGGGACGTCATCCCCAGCATTTT
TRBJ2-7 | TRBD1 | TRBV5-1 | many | CASTLDRNYEQYF | TGCGCCAGCACCTTGGACAGGAATTACGAGCAGTACTTC
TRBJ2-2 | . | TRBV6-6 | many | CASSYVVYGWGEDTGELFF | TGTGCCAGCAGTTACGTCGTCTACGGGTGGGGGGAGGACACCGGGGAGCTGTTTTTT
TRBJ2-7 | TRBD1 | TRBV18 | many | CASSWTGTADYEQYF | TGTGCCAGCTCATGGACAGGGACCGCGGATTACGAGCAGTACTTC
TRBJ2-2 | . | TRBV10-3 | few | CAISDSPGRTGELFF | TGTGCCATCAGTGACTCACCCGGGCGGACCGGGGAGCTGTTTTTT
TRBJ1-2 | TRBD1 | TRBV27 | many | CASTQNAGTGNYGYTF | TGTGCCAGCACCCAAAATGCCGGGACAGGGAACTATGGCTACACCTTC
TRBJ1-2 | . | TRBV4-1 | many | CASSQVGAWRIGDYGYTF | TGCGCCAGCAGCCAAGTGGGGGCTTGGCGAATTGGGGACTATGGCTACACCTTC
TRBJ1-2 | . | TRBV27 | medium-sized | CASSLSRWEHYGYTF | TGTGCCAGCAGTTTATCGCGCTGGGAGCACTATGGCTACACCTTC
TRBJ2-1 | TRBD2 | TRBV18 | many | CASSYGTSGSYNEQFF | TGTGCCAGCTCCTACGGGACTAGCGGATCCTACAATGAGCAGTTCTTC
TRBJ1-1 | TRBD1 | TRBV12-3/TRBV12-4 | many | CASSRNLGGQELTEAFF | TGTGCCAGCAGCCGTAACCTAGGGGGACAGGAGCTCACTGAAGCTTTCTTT
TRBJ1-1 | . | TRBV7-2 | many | CASSFPGAGTEAFF | TGTGCCAGCAGCTTTCCGGGGGCGGGCACTGAAGCTTTCTTT
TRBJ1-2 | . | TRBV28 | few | CASSLGQGRGYGYTF | TGTGCCAGCAGTTTAGGGCAGGGGCGCGGGTATGGCTACACCTTC
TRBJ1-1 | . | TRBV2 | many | CTSSGEKYTEAFF | TGTACCAGCAGTGGGGAAAAATACACTGAAGCTTTCTTT
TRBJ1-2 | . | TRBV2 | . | CAGHTWKESGYTF | TGTGCCGGCCATACATGGAAGGAGAGTGGCTACACCTTC
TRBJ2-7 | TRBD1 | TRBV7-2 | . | CASSPGTGGSYEQYF | TGTGCCAGCAGCCCAGGGACAGGGGGCAGCTACGAGCAGTACTTC
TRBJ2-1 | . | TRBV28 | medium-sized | CASSLDISYNEQFF | TGTGCCAGCAGCCTAGATATATCCTACAATGAGCAGTTCTTC
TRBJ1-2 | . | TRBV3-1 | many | CASSPALGVGGYTF | TGTGCCAGCAGCCCGGCCCTTGGGGTTGGTGGCTACACCTTC
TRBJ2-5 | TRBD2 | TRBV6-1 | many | CASSELAGGPQETQYF | TGTGCCAGCAGTGAACTAGCGGGAGGCCCACAAGAGACCCAGTACTTC
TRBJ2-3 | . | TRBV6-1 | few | CASTKSGRYYTQYF | TGTGCCAGCACCAAGTCGGGGAGATACTATACGCAGTATTTT
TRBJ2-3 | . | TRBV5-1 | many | CASSLGRVSRTDTQYF | TGCGCCAGCAGCTTGGGCAGGGTCAGTAGGACAGATACGCAGTATTTT
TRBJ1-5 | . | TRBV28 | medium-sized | CASRPRGGQPQHF | TGTGCCAGCAGGCCCAGGGGCGGTCAGCCCCAGCATTTT
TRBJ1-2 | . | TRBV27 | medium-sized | CARLLVGEMRGYTF | TGTGCCCGACTCCTGGTTGGGGAGATGCGGGGCTACACCTTC
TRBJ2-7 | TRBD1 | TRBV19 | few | CAISRGRGYEQYF | TGTGCCATTAGTAGGGGGCGAGGCTACGAGCAGTACTTC
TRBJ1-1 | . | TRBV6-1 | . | CASTPWGRDTESFF | TGTGCCAGCACCCCTTGGGGCCGTGACACTGAATCTTTCTTT
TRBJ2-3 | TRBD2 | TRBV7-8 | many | CASSKTSGGTRTDTQYF | TGTGCCAGCAGCAAGACTAGCGGGGGGACTCGCACAGATACGCAGTATTTT
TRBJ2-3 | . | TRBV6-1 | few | CASSEVAASTDTQYF | TGTGCCAGCAGTGAGGTAGCAGCTAGCACAGATACGCAGTATTTT
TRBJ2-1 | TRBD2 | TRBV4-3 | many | CASSRTSGGADRHEQFF | TGCGCCAGCAGCCGAACTAGCGGGGGGGCCGATCGGCATGAGCAGTTCTTC
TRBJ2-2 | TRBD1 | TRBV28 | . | CASLGQGRTGELFF | TGTGCCAGCCTGGGACAGGGGCGGACCGGGGAGCTGTTTTTT
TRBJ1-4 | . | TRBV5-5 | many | CASSLASTNEKLFF | TGTGCCAGCAGCTTGGCTTCAACTAATGAAAAACTGTTTTTT
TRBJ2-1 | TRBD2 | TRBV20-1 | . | CSATRPGLAGGSYNEQFF | TGCAGTGCTACCCGACCGGGACTAGCGGGGGGTTCCTACAATGAGCAGTTCTTC
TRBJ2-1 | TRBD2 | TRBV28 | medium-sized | CASRPLAGVYNEQFF | TGTGCCAGCAGGCCTCTAGCGGGGGTCTACAATGAGCAGTTCTTC
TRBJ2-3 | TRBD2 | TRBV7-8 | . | CASSLSGGNTDTQYF | TGTGCCAGCAGCTTAAGCGGGGGAAACACAGATACGCAGTATTTT
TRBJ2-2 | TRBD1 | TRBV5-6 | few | CASSLDRDRGGTGELFF | TGTGCCAGCAGCTTGGACCGGGACAGGGGTGGAACCGGGGAGCTGTTTTTT
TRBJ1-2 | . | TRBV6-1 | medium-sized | CASSEMGLGYGYTF | TGTGCCAGCAGTGAAATGGGGTTAGGCTATGGCTACACCTTC